These 7 T cell receptor beta chains were all obtained from the same sample, sequenced in a study of T cells in women clearing cervical HPV infection. Assay used: immunoSEQ multiplex PCR; TCRdb lists only in-frame clones, some missing. Recorded for this sample: roughly 48,000 clones. Material for sequencing was blood buffy coat. Source of these receptors: a woman between 18 and 75 years old with a cervical HPV16 infection that either progressed to CIN3+ or cleared (not recorded which).

CDR3 DNA, as far as it was read: TGCGCCAGCAGCTTGGCTCGGGGGGCCGGGGAG. It specifies CASSLARGAGE. The CDR3 as a whole reads CASSLARGAGELFF. This chain connects TRBV5-1 to TRBJ2-2, with 7 bases matching TRBD2. The CDR3 end is not reached by the read, which stops 3 residues before it; the germline J gene fills it in. The length of the CDR3 is 14 residues. Per germline, CDR1 SGHRS and CDR2 YFSETQ. V shed 0 bases, J shed 6 bases, and the junction held 2 bases outside the gene matches.

As for this clone: From the germline J gene comes the end of the CDR3, since the read stops 3 residues before it. The chain couples TRBV20-1 to TRBJ2-7; TRBD2 aligns across 10 bases. This CDR3 has 15 residues. Looked up from germline, CDR1 is DFQATT and CDR2 is SNEGSKA (reference sequence). J was trimmed by 2 bases and V by 3 bases; bases with no gene match: 7. CDR3 bases read: TGCAGTGCTAGGGCTGTAGCGGGAGGACCCTACGAG. It translates to CSARAVAGGPYE. The full CDR3 is CSARAVAGGPYEQYF.

CDR3 DNA, as far as it was read: TGCAGCGTTGAACAGACTTACGAG. As protein: CSVEQTYE. The whole CDR3 is CSVEQTYEQYF. V and J are TRBV29-1 and TRBJ2-7; D is undetermined. The read finishes 3 residues shy of the CDR3 end, and the germline J gene is used to complete it. The germline CDR1 and CDR2 sequences are SQVTM and ANQGSEA. The CDR3 sequence is 11 residues long. Trimming stripped 2 bases from V and 4 bases from J, with 6 bases between.

Remarks on this clone: Read data end 3 residues before the CDR3 end; the end is taken from the germline J gene. The chain couples TRBV4-2 to TRBJ2-1, with 7 nucleotides matching TRBD2. This CDR3 contains 15 residues. Germline trimming cut 0 bases from V and 5 bases from J; bases unmatched to any gene: 4. The germline CDR1 and CDR2 sequences are LGHNA and YNFKEQ. The CDR3 region is CASSQELAVNNEQFF. The CDR3 DNA, read in part, is TGTGCCAGCAGCCAAGAGCTAGCGGTTAACAATGAG.

In the case of this clone: The read comes to an end 3 residues before the CDR3 does, leaving the germline J gene to fill in the end. This chain links TRBV4-1 with TRBJ2-2; TRBD1 matches at 8 bases. V trimming: 0 bases; J trimming: 1 base; junction bases outside the gene matches: 4. CDR3 length: 17 residues. CDR1 and CDR2 (germline): MGHRA, YSYEKL. CDR3 DNA, as far as it was read: TGCGCCAGCAGCCAAGATATCGGACAGGGGAACACCGGGGAG. Translation gives CASSQDIGQGNTGE. In full, the CDR3 reads CASSQDIGQGNTGELFF.

Comments on this clone: The missing CDR3 end, 3 residues past where the read stops, is filled in from the germline J gene. V gene TRBV12-3 or TRBV12-4 combines with J gene TRBJ1-4; the D is unclear. Trimming took 2 bases from V and 5 from J, leaving 9 bases between them. The CDR3 contains 14 residues. The CDR3 is CASSLRRGNEKLFF. The covered CDR3 bases are TGTGCCAGCAGTTTACGACGGGGAAATGAAAAA.

Of note for this clone: The CDR3 goes on 3 residues after the read ends, and that part is filled in from the germline J gene. This chain joins TRBV7-2 and TRBJ2-7; perhaps TRBD1 as D (6 bases). The CDR3 covers 15 residues. Germline V gene sequence: CDR1 SGHTA, CDR2 FQGNSA. Deletions cut 5 bases from V and 2 bases from J, with 16 bases between. Partial CDR3 DNA: TGTGCCAGCAGCCCCCGCGTAGGGGGAACCTACGAG. Amino acid sequence: CASSPRVGGTYE. The CDR3 in its entirety is CASSPRVGGTYEQYF.